This is a list of T cell receptor beta chains from one sample in a study of blood T cell repertoires in COVID-19. The method was immunoSEQ multiplex PCR; TCRdb's version includes in-frame clones alone and lacks a portion of them. The sample consists of about 220,000 clones, under 90% of them appearing once. Specimen: peripheral blood. Receptors originate from a woman of 80 years or more with acute or convalescent COVID-19. CDR3s include the opening cysteine and the closing phenylalanine or tryptophan. The D gene is left open where the match is weak. The size of a clone is reported for some rows only, either as once, few or many, or as a class for expanded clones.

>TRBJ1-6|TRBV19|-|many
CASSIGTRDSPLHF
TGTGCCAGTAGTATAGGAACCCGGGATTCACCCCTCCACTTT
>TRBJ1-1|TRBV19|TRBD1|-
CASSITDRVTTEAFF
TGTGCCAGTAGTATCACGGACAGGGTGACTACTGAAGCTTTCTTT
>TRBJ1-5|TRBV19|TRBD1|-
CASRGQGGQPQHF
TGTGCCAGTAGGGGACAGGGCGGTCAGCCCCAGCATTTT
>TRBJ1-5|TRBV3-1/TRBV3-2|TRBD1|-
CASSQDRGVVQPQHF
TGTGCCAGCAGTCAGGACAGGGGGGTAGTTCAGCCCCAGCATTTT
>TRBJ2-7|TRBV15|TRBD1|once
CATSRGGQVYEQYF
TGTGCCACCAGCAGAGGGGGACAGGTCTACGAGCAGTACTTC
>TRBJ2-7|TRBV15|-|-
CATSRDRSYEQYF
TGTGCCACCAGCAGAGACCGCTCCTACGAGCAGTACTTC
>TRBJ1-2|TRBV25-1|TRBD1|-
CASSERQGALGYTF
TGTGCCAGCAGTGAGCGACAGGGGGCGCTTGGCTACACCTTC
>TRBJ1-2|TRBV28|-|-
CASSRSRQIYGYTF
TGTGCCAGCAGTAGGAGTCGACAGATCTATGGCTACACCTTC
>TRBJ1-1|TRBV3-1/TRBV3-2|-|-
CASSQLRVPTEAFF
TGTGCCAGCAGCCAATTACGGGTCCCCACTGAAGCTTTCTTT
>TRBJ1-5|TRBV2|TRBD1|-
CASRGTGSNQPQHF
TGTGCCAGCAGGGGGACAGGGTCGAATCAGCCCCAGCATTTT
>TRBJ1-3|TRBV5-5|-|-
CASSLDAGAGNTIYF
TGTGCCAGCAGCTTGGATGCGGGGGCTGGAAACACCATATATTTT
>TRBJ2-3|TRBV7-2|-|-
CASSFSGGTDTQYF
TGTGCCAGCAGCTTTTCAGGGGGCACAGATACGCAGTATTTT
>TRBJ2-3|TRBV27|TRBD2|-
CASSFYGTSGAGDTQYF
TGTGCCAGCAGTTTCTACGGGACTAGCGGGGCGGGGGATACGCAGTATTTT
>TRBJ2-7|TRBV7-2|TRBD2|-
CASSTPSGGAEYEQYF
TGTGCCAGCAGCACTCCTAGCGGGGGGGCCGAATACGAGCAGTACTTC
>TRBJ1-2|TRBV6-1|TRBD1|-
CASSDKTGGHGYTF
TGTGCCAGCAGTGATAAGACAGGGGGCCATGGCTACACCTTC
>TRBJ1-4|TRBV21-1|-|-
CASNEGGRHLNEKLFF
TGTGCCAGCAACGAGGGGGGGCGCCACCTTAATGAAAAACTGTTTTTT
>TRBJ1-5|TRBV5-1|-|-
CASRVGERQPQHF
TGCGCCAGCAGGGTCGGGGAGCGGCAGCCCCAGCATTTT
>TRBJ2-2|TRBV4-2|TRBD2|-
CASSQVSGGATGELFF
TGTGCCAGCAGCCAAGTCAGCGGGGGGGCCACCGGGGAGCTGTTTTTT
>TRBJ2-7|TRBV18|-|few
CASSPRGGTYEQYF
TGTGCCAGCTCACCACGTGGCGGAACCTACGAGCAGTACTTC
>TRBJ1-1|TRBV30|-|-
CAWVGLAAEAFF
TGTGCCTGGGTGGGCCTTGCCGCTGAAGCTTTCTTT
>TRBJ2-3|TRBV12-5|TRBD2|once
CASGLGLSGVDTQYF
TGTGCTAGTGGTTTGGGGCTTAGCGGGGTTGATACGCAGTATTTT
>TRBJ1-3|TRBV27|-|-
CASSRVDGNTIYF
TGTGCCAGCAGCCGGGTTGATGGAAACACCATATATTTT